Detailed here is one T cell receptor beta chain. The table lists this clone with a count of one. Its antigen is not yet known. The input lacks base qualities; no much larger clone sits a single base away. This specimen comes from a study of OX40 agonist ivuxolimab in advanced cancers. Regarding the complete study: Ivuxolimab was an agonistic, fully human IgG2 monoclonal antibody directed against OX40 (CD134), a costimulatory receptor. Intravenous ivuxolimab was administered to patients every 2 weeks at six dose levels: 0.01, 0.1, 0.3, 1.5, 3 and 10 mg/kg. Among the 52 dose-escalation patients, about 20 had hepatocellular carcinoma, around 15 melanoma, 9 renal cell carcinoma and 9 head and neck cancer. In the dose-escalation cohort, around four fifths of patients were male, and the mean age was approximately 60 years with a range of roughly 20 to 80. Patients were allowed to have had prior anti-PD-1, anti-PD-L1 or anti-CTLA-4 therapy, and around 40% of the dose-escalation patients had previously received checkpoint inhibitors. Three dose-escalation patients achieved partial responses, one with hepatocellular carcinoma and two with cutaneous melanoma. The point of sequencing TCRbeta in the periphery was to test whether ivuxolimab changed TCR sequence diversity and drove clonal T-cell expansion. The monotherapy dose-escalation portion (N of about 50 patients) of the phase I ivuxolimab trial is reported in the paper. Points the paper makes about the study in general: Clonal expansion of both CD4+ and CD8+ blood T cells was observed from baseline to week 6 at doses 0.1 to 3.0 mg/kg. The antigen specificity of the clonally expanded peripheral T cells was not determined. After ivuxolimab, expanded clones were on average more numerous among CD8+ T cells than among CD4+ T cells. Low levels of normalized T-cell clonal expansion were also shown by some nonresponding patients. In the 0.1-3.0 mg/kg groups, partial responders had among the lowest normalized peripheral clonal expansion, particularly in CD8+ T cells.

Patients with autoimmune disease history or receiving systemic immunosuppression were excluded from the trial. Peripheral blood for TCR sequencing was drawn from every dose cohort at baseline, at cycle 4 day 1 and at cycle 7 day 1. The samples were drawn from a first-in-human, open-label, multicenter phase I dose-escalation trial of ivuxolimab. Adults with locally advanced or metastatic head and neck squamous cell, hepatocellular, melanoma or renal cell carcinoma were enrolled in the trial. Before TCR sequencing, CD4+ T cells and CD8+ T cells were sorted from peripheral blood as separate populations. V loses 6 bases of germline sequence and J loses 4 bases, and the interval between the two ends is 9 bases. The CDR3 has 12 amino acids, counting the end cysteine and phenylalanine. The retained sequence is limited to the CDR3, 36 bases, with the frame set at the first base. CDR1 is given as SGHRS and CDR2 as YFSETQ, both from the germline V gene.

Genomic DNA was isolated from the sorted cells so that the TCRbeta CDR3 region could be sequenced. The immunoSEQ Assay was used to sequence the TCRbeta CDR3 regions. TCRdb limited this immuneACCESS table to in-frame rearrangements with V and J called. A share of clones is missing; checked studies link under half to unresolved V genes, and the rest is unexplained. For this sample there are 45,000 to 60,000 clones; 91% appear just once. The top ten clonotypes cover 10% to 15% of the sample. The specimen was CD4+ or CD8+ T cells sorted from blood, collected in a trial of the OX40 agonist ivuxolimab. The rearranged segments are TRBV5-1 and TRBJ2-3; no confident D gene assignment can be made. The clonotype originates from an adult with an advanced solid tumor such as melanoma, head and neck, liver or kidney cancer. The CDR3 region has the sequence CASKADADTQYF. Read as DNA, the sequence is TGCGCCAGCAAGGCAGACGCAGATACGCAGTATTTT.